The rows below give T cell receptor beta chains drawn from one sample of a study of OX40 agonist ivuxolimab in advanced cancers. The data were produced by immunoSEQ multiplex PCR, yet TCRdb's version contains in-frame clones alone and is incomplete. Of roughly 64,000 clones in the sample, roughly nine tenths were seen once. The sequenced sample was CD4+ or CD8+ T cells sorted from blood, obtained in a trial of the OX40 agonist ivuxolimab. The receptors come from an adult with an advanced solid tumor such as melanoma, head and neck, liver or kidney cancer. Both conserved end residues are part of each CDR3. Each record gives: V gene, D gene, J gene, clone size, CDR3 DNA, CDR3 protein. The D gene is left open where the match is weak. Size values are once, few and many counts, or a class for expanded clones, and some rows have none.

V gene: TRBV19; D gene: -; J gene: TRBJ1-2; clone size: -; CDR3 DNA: TGTGCCAGTAGTATAGATCTGGGTCGGGGAGGCTACACCTTC; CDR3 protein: CASSIDLGRGGYTF
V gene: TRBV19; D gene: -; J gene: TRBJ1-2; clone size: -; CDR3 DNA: TGTGCCAGTAAGTCCCACCGGGACACATATGGCTACACCTTC; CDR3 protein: CASKSHRDTYGYTF
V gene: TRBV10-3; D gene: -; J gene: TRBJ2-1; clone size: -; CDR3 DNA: TGTGCCATCAGTGGGCCTGCCGGGACCCACCTTGGTCCGCCTGCGTATGAGCAGTTCTTC; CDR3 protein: CAISGPAGTHLGPPAYEQFF
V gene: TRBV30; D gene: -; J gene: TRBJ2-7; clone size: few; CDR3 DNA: TGTGCCTGGAACCGGGGCCGAATCCTCGAGCAGTACTTC; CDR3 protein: CAWNRGRILEQYF
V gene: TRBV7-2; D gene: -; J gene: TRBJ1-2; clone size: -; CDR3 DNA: TGTGCCAGCAGCTTTCTACAGGGTGGAGAAGGCTACACCTTC; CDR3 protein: CASSFLQGGEGYTF
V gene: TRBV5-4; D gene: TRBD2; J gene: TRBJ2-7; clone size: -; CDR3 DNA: TGTGCCAGCAGCCAAAGGGGCGGGAGCCCGCTCTTC; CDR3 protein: CASSQRGGSPLF
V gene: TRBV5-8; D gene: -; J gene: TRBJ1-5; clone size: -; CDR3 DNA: TGTGCCAGCAGCCTGGAGGATTTGCCCCAGCATTTT; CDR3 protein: CASSLEDLPQHF
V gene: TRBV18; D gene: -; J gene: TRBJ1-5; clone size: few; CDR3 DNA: TGTGCCAGCTCACCGGGGGGGAATCAGCCCCAGCATTTT; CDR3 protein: CASSPGGNQPQHF
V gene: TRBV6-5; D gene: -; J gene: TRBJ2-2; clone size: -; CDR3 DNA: TGTGCCAGCAGTTACTCTAAGTACGCCACCGGGGAGCTGTTTTTT; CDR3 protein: CASSYSKYATGELFF
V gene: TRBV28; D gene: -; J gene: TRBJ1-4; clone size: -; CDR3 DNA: TGTGCCAGCAGTCTCTCGGAGTGGGGGCAGGAAAAACTGTTTTTT; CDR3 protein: CASSLSEWGQEKLFF
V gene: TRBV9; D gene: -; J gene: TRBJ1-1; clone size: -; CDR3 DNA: TGTGCCAGCAGTGACAGGCTGAACACTGAAGCTTTCTTT; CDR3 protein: CASSDRLNTEAFF
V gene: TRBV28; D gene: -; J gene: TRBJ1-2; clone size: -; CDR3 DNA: TGTGCCAGCAGTTCTGGAAGCTCCTATGGCTACACCTTC; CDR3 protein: CASSSGSSYGYTF
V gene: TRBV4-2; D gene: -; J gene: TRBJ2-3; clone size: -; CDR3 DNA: TGTGCCAGCAGCCCCGGGCTCTCCACAGATACGCAGTATTTT; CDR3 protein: CASSPGLSTDTQYF
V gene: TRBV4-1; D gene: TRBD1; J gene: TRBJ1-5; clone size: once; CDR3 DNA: TGCGCCAGCAGCCAAGACTTGACAGGGACCAGCAATCAGCCCCAGCATTTT; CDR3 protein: CASSQDLTGTSNQPQHF
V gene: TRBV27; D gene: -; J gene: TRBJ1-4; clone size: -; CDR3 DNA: TGTGCCAGTCGCGGGCAGGGAGTTAATGAAAAACTGTTTTTT; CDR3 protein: CASRGQGVNEKLFF
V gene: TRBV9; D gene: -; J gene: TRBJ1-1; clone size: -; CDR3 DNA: TGTGCCAGCAGCGTTACAGGGAGGACTGAAGCTTTCTTT; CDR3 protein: CASSVTGRTEAFF
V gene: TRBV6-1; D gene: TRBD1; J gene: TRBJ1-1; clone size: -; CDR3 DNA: TGTGCCAGCAGGCCTCTAGGACAGGATGAAGCTTTCTTT; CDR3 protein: CASRPLGQDEAFF
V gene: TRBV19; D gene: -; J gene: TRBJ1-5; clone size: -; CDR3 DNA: TGTGCCAGCAATCAGGCAGTACATCAGCCCCAGCATTTT; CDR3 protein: CASNQAVHQPQHF
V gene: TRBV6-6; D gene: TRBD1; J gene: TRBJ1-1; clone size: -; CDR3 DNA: TGTGCCAGCAGTTACATGACAGGGTACGACACTGAAGCTTTCTTT; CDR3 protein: CASSYMTGYDTEAFF
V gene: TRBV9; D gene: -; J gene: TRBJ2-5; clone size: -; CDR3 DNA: TGTGCCAGCAGCGTCGGACCCTACCAAGAGACCCAGTACTTC; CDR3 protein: CASSVGPYQETQYF
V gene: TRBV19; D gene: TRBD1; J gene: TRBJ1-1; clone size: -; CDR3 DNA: TGTGCCAGTAGTATAGACGCAGGGGGCGGCACTGAAGCTTTCTTT; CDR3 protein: CASSIDAGGGTEAFF
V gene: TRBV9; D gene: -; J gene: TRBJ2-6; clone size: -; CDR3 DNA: TGTGCCAGCAGCGTAGATGGCGGAAGCTCTGGGGCCAACGTCCTGACTTTC; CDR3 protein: CASSVDGGSSGANVLTF
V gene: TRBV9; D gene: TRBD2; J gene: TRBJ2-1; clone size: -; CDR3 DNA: TGTGCCAGCAGCGTACTTCCTCTCTGGGAGGGTTCATACAATGAGCAGTTCTTC; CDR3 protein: CASSVLPLWEGSYNEQFF
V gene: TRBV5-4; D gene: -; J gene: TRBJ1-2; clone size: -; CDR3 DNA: TGTGCCAGCAGCCCACAGGGTCTGAGAGGCTACACCTTC; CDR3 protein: CASSPQGLRGYTF
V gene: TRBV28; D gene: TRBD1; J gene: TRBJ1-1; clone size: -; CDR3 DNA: TGTGCCAGCAGTCAGGACAGGGGAGCGAACACTGAAGCTTTCTTT; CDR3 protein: CASSQDRGANTEAFF
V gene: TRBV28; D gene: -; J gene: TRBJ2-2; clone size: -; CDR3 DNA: TGTGCCAGCAGTTGGCAGGGGAACACCGGGGAGCTGTTTTTT; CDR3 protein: CASSWQGNTGELFF
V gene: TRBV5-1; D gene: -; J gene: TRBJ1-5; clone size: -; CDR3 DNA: TGCGCCAGTAACCGGACAGATCACAATCAGCCCCAGCATTTT; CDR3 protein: CASNRTDHNQPQHF
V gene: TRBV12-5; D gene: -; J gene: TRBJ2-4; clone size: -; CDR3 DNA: TGTGCTAGTGGGACGATCAGGGAAGACAAAAACATTCAGTACTTC; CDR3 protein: CASGTIREDKNIQYF
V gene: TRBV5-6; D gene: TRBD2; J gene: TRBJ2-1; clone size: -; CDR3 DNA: TGTGCCAGCAGCTTGGTCGTGATGGCTAGCGGGAGGAATGAGCAGTTCTTC; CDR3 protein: CASSLVVMASGRNEQFF
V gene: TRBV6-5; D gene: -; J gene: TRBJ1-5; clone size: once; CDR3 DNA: TGTGCCAGCAGCCTGGGGAGGAGTGGCAATCAGCCCCAGCATTTT; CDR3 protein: CASSLGRSGNQPQHF
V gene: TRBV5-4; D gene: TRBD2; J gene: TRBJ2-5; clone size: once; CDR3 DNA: TGTGCCAGCAGCTTGCTAAGCGGGGGGGCCCAAGAGACCCAGTACTTC; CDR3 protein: CASSLLSGGAQETQYF
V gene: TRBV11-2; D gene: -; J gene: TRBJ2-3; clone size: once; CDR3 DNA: TGTGCCAGCAGCTCCCGGGGGATCACAGATACGCAGTATTTT; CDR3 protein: CASSSRGITDTQYF
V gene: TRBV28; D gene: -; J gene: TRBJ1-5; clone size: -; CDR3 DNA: TGTGCCAGCAGTGCGTCAGGGGCCCCCGGTTTTAACCAGCATTTT; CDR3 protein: CASSASGAPGFNQHF
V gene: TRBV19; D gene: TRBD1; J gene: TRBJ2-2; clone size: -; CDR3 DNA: TGTGCCAGTAGATTACAGGGGGCGACCGGGGAGCTGTTTTTT; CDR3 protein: CASRLQGATGELFF
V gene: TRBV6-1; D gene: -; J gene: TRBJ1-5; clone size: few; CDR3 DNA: TGTGCCAGCACCGCAGGGGCTGATCAGCCCCAGCATTTT; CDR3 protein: CASTAGADQPQHF
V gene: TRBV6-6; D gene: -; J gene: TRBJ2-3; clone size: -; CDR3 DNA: TGTGCCAGCAGCCCCACGGGTACTAGCACAGATACGCAGTATTTT; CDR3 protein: CASSPTGTSTDTQYF
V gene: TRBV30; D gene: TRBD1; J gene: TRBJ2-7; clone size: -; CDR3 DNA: TGTGCCTGGAGTGTAAATGACAGGGGGACGGCTAGAAAGCAGTACTTC; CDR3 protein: CAWSVNDRGTARKQYF
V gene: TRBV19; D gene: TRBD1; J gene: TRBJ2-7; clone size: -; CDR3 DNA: TGTGCCAGTAAGGGGACAGGGGTAGCCGAGCAGTACTTC; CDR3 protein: CASKGTGVAEQYF
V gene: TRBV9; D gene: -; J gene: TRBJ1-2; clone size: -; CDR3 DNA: TGTGCCAGCAGCTCCCAGGGGAGGTATGGCTACACCTTC; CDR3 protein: CASSSQGRYGYTF
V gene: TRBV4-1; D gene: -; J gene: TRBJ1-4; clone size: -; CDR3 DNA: TGCGCCAGCAGCCTCGGTCGTTCGAGAGGCAATAATGAAAAACTGTTTTTT; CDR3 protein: CASSLGRSRGNNEKLFF
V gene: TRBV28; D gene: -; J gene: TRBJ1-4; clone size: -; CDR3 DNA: TGTGCCAGCAGTTTCCCAAGTCGGGGTGAAAAACTGTTTTTT; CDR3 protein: CASSFPSRGEKLFF
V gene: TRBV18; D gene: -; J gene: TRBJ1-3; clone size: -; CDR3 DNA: TGTGCCAGCTCACCATCCACCAACCCTTCCTCTGGAAACACCATATATTTT; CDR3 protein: CASSPSTNPSSGNTIYF
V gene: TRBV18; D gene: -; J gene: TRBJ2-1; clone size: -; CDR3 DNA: TGTGCCAGCTCACCACCAAATTCTTTCTCCTACAATGAGCAGTTCTTC; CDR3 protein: CASSPPNSFSYNEQFF
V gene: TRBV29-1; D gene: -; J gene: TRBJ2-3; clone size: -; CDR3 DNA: TGCAGCGTTGAAGGGCGGGGCGGTAGATACACAGATACGCAGTATTTT; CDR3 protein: CSVEGRGGRYTDTQYF
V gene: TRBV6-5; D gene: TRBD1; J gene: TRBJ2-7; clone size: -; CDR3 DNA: TGTGCCAGCAGTACCGCCAGGGGGCGCATATACGAGCAGTACTTC; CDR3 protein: CASSTARGRIYEQYF
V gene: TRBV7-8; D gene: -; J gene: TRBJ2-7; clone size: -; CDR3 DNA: TGTGCCAGCAGCACGGGACTCTACGAGCAGTACTTC; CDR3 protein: CASSTGLYEQYF
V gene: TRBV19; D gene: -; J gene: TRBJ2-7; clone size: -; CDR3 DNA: TGTGCCAGTAGCCCCCGGGACAGGAGAAGCGGGGCCACCTACGAGCAGTACTTC; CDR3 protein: CASSPRDRRSGATYEQYF
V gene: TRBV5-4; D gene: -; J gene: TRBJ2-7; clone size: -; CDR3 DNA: TGTGCCAGCAGCCGGGAATACGAGCAGTACTTC; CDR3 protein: CASSREYEQYF
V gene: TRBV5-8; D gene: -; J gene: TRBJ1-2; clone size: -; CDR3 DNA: TGTGCCAGCAGCAGGGGGGAGGTTGGCTACACCTTC; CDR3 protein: CASSRGEVGYTF